These 30 T cell receptor beta chains came from one sample sequenced in a study of blood T cell repertoires in COVID-19. The method was immunoSEQ multiplex PCR; TCRdb's version includes in-frame clones alone and lacks a portion of them. This table holds 200,000 to 300,000 clones, roughly four fifths found once. Material for sequencing was peripheral blood. All receptors come from a woman older than 75 with COVID-19, enrolled during active disease.

The rearrangement links TRBV12-2 to TRBJ1-1. TRBV12-2 is designated a pseudogene. The CDR3 totals 15 residues. CDR3 nucleotides: TGTGCAAGTCGCCCCCGGGAAGGATCTAACACTGAAGCTTTCTTT. It specifies CASRPREGSNTEAFF.

The CDR3 nucleotides are TGCGCCAGCAGCTTGTCGCCTAACGGGGACACTGAAGCTTTCTTT. This sequence encodes CASSLSPNGDTEAFF. This chain joins TRBV5-1 and TRBJ1-1; D ambiguous. Looked up from germline, CDR1 is SGHRS and CDR2 is YFSETQ. The CDR3 loop spans 15 amino acids. Trimming pared 1 base from V and 3 bases from J, leaving 13 bases between.

This clone was detected once. The chain carries TRBV7-3 and TRBJ2-2, with D hard to call. V lost 3 bases to trimming and J lost 5 bases, with 4 bases between them. CDR1 is SGHTA, CDR2 FQGTGA, per germline. The CDR3 consists of 12 residues. CDR3 amino acids: CASSFPTGELFF. The CDR3 coding sequence is TGTGCCAGCAGCTTCCCAACCGGGGAGCTGTTTTTT.

This clone was counted only a few times. The genes are TRBV7-9 and TRBJ1-2; maybe TRBD1 (5 bases). From germline, CDR1 is SEHNR and CDR2 FQNEAQ (reference sequence). V lost 10 bases and J 3 bases, leaving 12 bases between the germline ends. This CDR3 region has 12 residues. CDR3 protein: CATLRGDYGYTF. The CDR3 DNA reads as TGTGCCACCCTACGGGGGGACTATGGCTACACCTTC. Full variable domain (rest looked up from reference TRBV7-9 and TRBJ1-2): DTGVSQNPRHKITKRGQNVTFRCDPISEHNRLYWYRQTLGQGPEFLTYFQNEAQLEKSRLLSDRFSAERPKGSFSTLEIQRTEQGDSAMYLCATLRGDYGYTFGSGTRLTVV.

The genes are TRBV7-6 and TRBJ2-2; 11 bases fit TRBD2. Germline CDR1 is SGHVS and CDR2 is FNYEAQ. V dropped 4 bases and J dropped 8; count of bases not matched to a gene: 6. This CDR3 has 15 residues. This CDR3 reads CASSSSSGGTGELFF. Here the CDR3 DNA reads TGTGCCAGCAGCTCATCTAGCGGGGGGACAGGGGAGCTGTTTTTT.

The rearrangement uses TRBV3-1 (or the pseudogene TRBV3-2) and TRBJ2-2; 10 bases agree with TRBD1. Trimming removed 3 bases from V and 4 bases from J; junction bases left unmatched: 2. Germline V CDR1 and CDR2: LGHDT, YNNKEL (reference sequence). This CDR3 region has 15 residues. CDR3 region: CASSHGTGATGELFF. The CDR3, as DNA: TGTGCCAGCAGCCATGGGACAGGGGCCACCGGGGAGCTGTTTTTT.

The V and J genes are TRBV2 and TRBJ1-4; 7 bases match TRBD1. The V gene's germline CDR1 is SNHLY and CDR2 FYNNEI. V trimming: 3 bases; J trimming: 8 bases; junction bases outside the gene matches: 6. CDR3 length: 14 residues. The CDR3 spells CASSDVTGNEKLFF. CDR3 nucleotide sequence: TGTGCCAGCAGTGACGTGACAGGGAACGAAAAACTGTTTTTT. Based on the CDR3 plus reference TRBV2 and TRBJ1-4, the full variable domain is EPEVTQTPSHQVTQMGQEVILRCVPISNHLYFYWYRQILGQKVEFLVSFYNNEISEKSEIFDDQFSVERPDGSNFTLKIRSTKLEDSAMYFCASSDVTGNEKLFFGSGTQLSVL.

V usage is TRBV5-1 and J usage is TRBJ1-4; 7 nucleotides agree with TRBD1. The CDR3 sequence is 14 residues long. The J segment lost 5 bases and the V segment lost 3 bases, leaving 4 bases of the junction unmatched. Germline V lookup: CDR1 SGHRS, CDR2 YFSETQ. The CDR3 reads CASSWTGQNEKLFF. The DNA of the CDR3 is TGCGCCAGCAGCTGGACAGGACAGAATGAAAAACTGTTTTTT.

V usage is TRBV12-5 and J usage is TRBJ2-2; a possible D gene is TRBD2 (5 bases). This CDR3 comprises 15 residues. Trimming took 3 bases from V and 4 from J, leaving 12 bases between them. CDR1 and CDR2 (germline): LGHNT, FRNRAP. The CDR3 region is CASGFAGESTGELFF. The CDR3 DNA sequence: TGTGCTAGTGGTTTCGCCGGGGAGAGCACCGGGGAGCTGTTTTTT.

The rearrangement uses TRBV12-3 or TRBV12-4 and TRBJ1-4; D is perhaps TRBD1 (5 bases). Trimming shortened V by 6 bases and J by 15 bases, and 14 bases separated the two germline ends. The CDR3 runs to 11 residues. CDR3 amino acids: CASSLGGNVFF. CDR3 sequence (DNA): TGTGCCAGCAGCTTGGGGGGGAATGTGTTTTTT.

This chain uses TRBV12-3 or TRBV12-4 with TRBJ2-7; D unresolved. The CDR3 extends over 13 amino acids. V was clipped by 2 bases and J by 3 bases, with 8 bases between them. In nucleotides, the CDR3 is TGTGCCAGCAGTTTAATTGGCAGCTACGAGCAGTACTTC. Encoded protein: CASSLIGSYEQYF.

CDR3 DNA sequence: TGTGCCAGCAGTGAAGGCTACGGCAATCAGCCCCAGCATTTT. This sequence encodes CASSEGYGNQPQHF. The genes are TRBV2 and TRBJ1-5; unclear D gene. Trimming pared 1 base from V and 2 bases from J, leaving 6 bases between. The germline gives CDR1 SNHLY, CDR2 FYNNEI. The CDR3 totals 14 residues.

The chain carries TRBV27 and TRBJ1-1; TRBD1 is a possible D gene (5 bases). The CDR3 consists of 15 residues. CDR1 is MNHEY, CDR2 SMNVEV, per germline (reference sequence). V lost 3 bases and J 0 bases, leaving 11 bases between the germline ends. CDR3 nucleotides: TGTGCCAGCAGTTTTCGGCAGGGTCTGAACACTGAAGCTTTCTTT. Residues: CASSFRQGLNTEAFF.

This chain joins TRBV2 and TRBJ2-7; TRBD2 might be the D (6 bases). Per germline, CDR1 SNHLY and CDR2 FYNNEI. The CDR3 has 14 residues. V was cut by 8 bases and J by 0 bases, with 14 bases left in between. The CDR3 sequence is CASRRDGSSYEQYF. CDR3 DNA sequence: TGTGCCAGCCGGAGGGACGGCAGCTCCTACGAGCAGTACTTC.

The CDR3 loop reads CAISEDLVTAFF. CDR3 DNA: TGTGCCATCAGTGAAGACTTGGTAACGGCTTTCTTT. The chain employs TRBV10-3 and TRBJ1-1; the D is unclear. CDR3 length: 12 amino acids. Germline V gene data show CDR1 as ENHRY and CDR2 as SYGVKD. Trimming took 3 bases from V and 11 from J, leaving 13 bases between them.

V and J are TRBV5-4 and TRBJ1-1; D uncertain. CDR1 and CDR2 (germline): SGHNT, YYREEE (reference sequence). CDR3 length equals 15 residues. Trimming took off 0 bases at V and 1 base at J, with 10 bases between the two ends. This CDR3 is CASSLDLKRNTEAFF. The CDR3 DNA reads TGTGCCAGCAGCTTGGACCTGAAGAGGAACACTGAAGCTTTCTTT.

The chain employs TRBV28 and TRBJ2-7; 11 nucleotides agree with TRBD2. The germline V gene has CDR1 MDHEN and CDR2 SYDVKM. This CDR3 is built from 15 residues. J gave up 0 bases and V 4 bases, and 2 bases lay outside the gene matches. CDR3 in DNA: TGTGCCAGCAGTTCCGGGACTAGCGGCTCCTACGAGCAGTACTTC. This codes for CASSSGTSGSYEQYF.

This clone was recorded once. V is TRBV3-1 (or the pseudogene TRBV3-2) and J is TRBJ2-3; D possibly corresponds to TRBD2 (7 bases). The CDR3 spans 15 residues. Trimming removed 7 bases at V and 6 bases at J, with 20 bases between. CDR1 is LGHDT and CDR2 is YNNKEL in the germline V gene (reference sequence). In DNA form, the CDR3 reads TGTGCCAGCACCCTAGGGGGGGACCCGCGGGATACGCAGTATTTT. Its translation: CASTLGGDPRDTQYF.

This clone was recorded once. Other DNA sequences in this specimen translate into the identical CDR3. The V call is TRBV5-1, the J call TRBJ1-1; D uncertain. Trimming took off 0 bases at V and 2 bases at J, with 8 bases between the two ends. From germline, CDR1 is SGHRS and CDR2 YFSETQ. The CDR3 spans 14 residues. The DNA for the CDR3 is TGCGCCAGCAGCTTGGCCACGGTCAACACTGAAGCTTTCTTT. Translating it yields CASSLATVNTEAFF.

The V call is TRBV6-5, the J call TRBJ2-1; D is unclear. With 6 bases removed from V and 6 bases from J, the gap between germline ends came to 9 bases. The germline CDR1 and CDR2 sequences are MNHEY and SVGAGI. This CDR3 is 12 amino acids long. The CDR3: CASSRGSNEQFF. The CDR3 coding sequence is TGTGCCAGCAGCCGTGGCAGCAATGAGCAGTTCTTC.

This chain links TRBV5-1 with TRBJ2-7; 7 bases are shared with TRBD2. The CDR3 length is 15 residues. Germline trimming cut 1 base from V and 5 bases from J; bases unmatched to any gene: 9. Germline V gene lookup returns CDR1 SGHRS and CDR2 YFSETQ. The CDR3 DNA reads TGCGCCAGCAGCTTGTGGGGGGGTATCCGGAACGAGCAGTACTTC. Translated: CASSLWGGIRNEQYF. Complete variable domain (other parts from reference TRBV5-1 and TRBJ2-7): KAGVTQTPRYLIKTRGQQVTLSCSPISGHRSVSWYQQTPGQGLQFLFEYFSETQRNKGNFPGRFSGRQFSNSRSEMNVSTLELGDSALYLCASSLWGGIRNEQYFGPGTRLTVT.

The V and J genes are TRBV15 and TRBJ1-2; TRBD1 might be the D (6 bases). V lost 9 bases and J lost 0, with 17 bases in between. The germline V gene encodes CDR1 LNHNV and CDR2 YYDKDF (reference sequence). The CDR3 covers 15 residues. CDR3 DNA sequence: TGTGCCACGTCCGCAGGGGTTGAAGCTAACTATGGCTACACCTTC. As protein: CATSAGVEANYGYTF.

This rearrangement joins TRBV12-3 or TRBV12-4 to TRBJ1-2, with D possibly TRBD1 on 5 matching bases. The V and J ends lost 6 bases and 4 bases respectively, with 12 bases between them. This CDR3 region has 13 residues. DNA of the CDR3: TGTGCCAGCAGCCTACAGGCCTCCTATGGCTACACCTTC. Its translation is CASSLQASYGYTF.

This clone has only a few counts. The V and J genes are TRBV19 and TRBJ1-2, with D perhaps matching TRBD1 (5 bases). The CDR3 runs to 16 residues. Germline loops: CDR1 LNHDA, CDR2 SQIVND (reference sequence). V dropped 5 bases and J dropped 4 bases, with 20 bases sitting between them. CDR3 sequence reads: CASSSGSLGGSYGYTF. The DNA of the CDR3 is TGTGCCAGTAGTTCGGGCAGCCTGGGGGGAAGCTATGGCTACACCTTC.

The chain uses TRBV5-8 and TRBJ2-7; 11 nucleotides match TRBD1. V lost 6 bases and J lost 4; bases outside the gene matches: 6. The CDR3 extends over 14 amino acids. Germline CDR1 reads SGHTS; CDR2 reads YDEGEE. This chain's CDR3 is CASTPDRGRYEQYF. CDR3 sequence (DNA): TGTGCCAGCACCCCGGACAGGGGGCGATACGAGCAGTACTTC.

Of note for this clone: At one end the junction does not follow the germline gene, possibly because of a read error. This sequence joins TRBV10-3 and TRBJ2-5; 12 bases match TRBD2. CDR3 size: 14 residues. Germline loops: CDR1 ENHRY, CDR2 SYGVKD. The CDR3, as DNA: TGTGCCATCACTGAGACTAGCGGGAGCGAGACCCAGTACTTC. It specifies CAITETSGSETQYF.

The V gene is TRBV29-1, the J gene TRBJ1-6, with 8 bases lining up with TRBD1. The CDR3 extends over 13 amino acids. The ends lost 6 bases at V and 9 bases at J; junction bases unmatched: 7. The germline CDR1 and CDR2 sequences are SQVTM and ANQGSEA. The CDR3 spells CSVSRDRSSPLHF. CDR3 nucleotides: TGCAGCGTCTCACGGGACAGGAGTTCACCCCTCCACTTT.

The CDR3 spells CASSEVSEQETQYF. The CDR3 DNA reads TGTGCCAGCAGTGAAGTTTCGGAGCAAGAGACCCAGTACTTC. The chain couples TRBV6-1 to TRBJ2-5; D remains unclear. Deletions cut 1 base from V and 2 bases from J, with 8 bases between. This CDR3 spans 14 amino acids. Germline V gene data show CDR1 as MNHNS and CDR2 as SASEGT.

The V and J genes are TRBV7-8 and TRBJ1-5; D uncertain. This CDR3 has 15 amino acids. CDR1 and CDR2 (germline): SGHVS, FQNEAQ. V was pared by 0 bases and J by 2 bases, with 8 bases between. CDR3 sequence (DNA): TGTGCCAGCAGCTTAGCGGGCTCCCGCAATCAGCCCCAGCATTTT. This encodes CASSLAGSRNQPQHF.

As concerns this clone: Additional DNA sequences in this sample encode the identical CDR3. The genes are TRBV12-3 or TRBV12-4 and TRBJ1-3; D is ambiguous. The CDR3 loop spans 12 amino acids. V was clipped by 5 bases and J by 0 bases, with 2 bases between them. The CDR3 bases are TGTGCCAGCAGTCTCTCTGGAAACACCATATATTTT. Translating gives CASSLSGNTIYF.